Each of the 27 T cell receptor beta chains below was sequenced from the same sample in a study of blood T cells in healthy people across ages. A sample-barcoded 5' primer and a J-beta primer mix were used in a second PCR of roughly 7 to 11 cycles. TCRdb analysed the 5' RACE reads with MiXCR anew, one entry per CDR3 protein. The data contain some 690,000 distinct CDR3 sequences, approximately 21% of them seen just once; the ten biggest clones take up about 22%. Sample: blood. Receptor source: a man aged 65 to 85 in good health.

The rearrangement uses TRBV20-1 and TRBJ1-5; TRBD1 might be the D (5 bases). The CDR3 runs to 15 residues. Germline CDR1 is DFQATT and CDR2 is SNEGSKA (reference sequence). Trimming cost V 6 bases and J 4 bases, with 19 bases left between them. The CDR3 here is CSAAGDPPRNQPQHF. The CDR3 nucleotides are TGCAGTGCCGCGGGGGACCCACCTAGGAATCAGCCCCAGCATTTT.

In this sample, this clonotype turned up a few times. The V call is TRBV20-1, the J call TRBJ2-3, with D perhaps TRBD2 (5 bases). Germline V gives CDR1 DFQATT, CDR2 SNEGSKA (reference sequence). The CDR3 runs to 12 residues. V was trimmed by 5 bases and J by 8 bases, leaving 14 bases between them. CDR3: CSALSLGVTQYF. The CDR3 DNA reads TGCAGTGCTCTGTCACTAGGCGTTACGCAGTATTTT.

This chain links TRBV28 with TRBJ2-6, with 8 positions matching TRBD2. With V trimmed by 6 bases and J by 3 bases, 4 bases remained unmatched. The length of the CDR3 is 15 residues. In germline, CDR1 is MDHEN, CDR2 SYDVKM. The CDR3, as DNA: TGTGCCAGCAGCCGTACTAGCGGTGGGGCCAACGTCCTGACTTTC. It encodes CASSRTSGGANVLTF.

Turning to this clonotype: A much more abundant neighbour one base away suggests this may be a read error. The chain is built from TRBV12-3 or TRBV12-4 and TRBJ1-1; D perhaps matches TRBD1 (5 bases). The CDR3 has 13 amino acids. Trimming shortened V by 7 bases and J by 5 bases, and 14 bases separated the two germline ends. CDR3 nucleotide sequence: TGTGCCAGCACCCTAGACGGGGGGACTGAAGCTTTCTTT. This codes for CASTLDGGTEAFF.

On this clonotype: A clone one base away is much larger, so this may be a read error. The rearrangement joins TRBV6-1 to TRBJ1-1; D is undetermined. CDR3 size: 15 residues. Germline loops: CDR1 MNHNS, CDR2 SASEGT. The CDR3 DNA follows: TGTGCCAGCAGTGACGGGGTTGAAATGAACACTGGAGCTTTCTTT. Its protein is CASSDGVEMNTGAFF.

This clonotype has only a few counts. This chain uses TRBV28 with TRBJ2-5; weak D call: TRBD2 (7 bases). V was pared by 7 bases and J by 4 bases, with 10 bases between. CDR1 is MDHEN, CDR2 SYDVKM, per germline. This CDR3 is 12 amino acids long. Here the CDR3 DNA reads TGTGCCAGCAAGGGGGGGGGAGAGACCCAGTACTTC. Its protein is CASKGGGETQYF. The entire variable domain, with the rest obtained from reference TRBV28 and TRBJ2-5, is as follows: DVKVTQSSRYLVKRTGEKVFLECVQDMDHENMFWYRQDPGLGLRLIYFSYDVKMKEKGDIPEGYSVSREKKERFSLILESASTNQTSMYLCASKGGGETQYFGPGTRLLVL.

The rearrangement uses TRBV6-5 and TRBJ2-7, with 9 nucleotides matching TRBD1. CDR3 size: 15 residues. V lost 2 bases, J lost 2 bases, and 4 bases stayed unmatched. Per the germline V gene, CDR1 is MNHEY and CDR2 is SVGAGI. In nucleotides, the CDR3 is TGTGCCAGCAGTTACGTTCGGGACAGGGCCTACGAGCAGTACTTC. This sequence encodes CASSYVRDRAYEQYF.

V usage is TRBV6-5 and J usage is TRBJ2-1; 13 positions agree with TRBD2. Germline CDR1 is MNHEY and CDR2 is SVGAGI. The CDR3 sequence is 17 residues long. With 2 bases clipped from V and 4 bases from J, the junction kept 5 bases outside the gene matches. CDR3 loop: CASSYTSLAGGYNEQFF. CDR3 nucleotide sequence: TGTGCCAGCAGTTACACCTCACTAGCGGGGGGGTACAATGAGCAGTTCTTC.

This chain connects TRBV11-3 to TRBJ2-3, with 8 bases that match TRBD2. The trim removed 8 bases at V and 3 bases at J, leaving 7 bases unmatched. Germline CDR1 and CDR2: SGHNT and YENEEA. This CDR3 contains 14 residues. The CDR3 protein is CASRAGVETDTQYF. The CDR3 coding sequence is TGTGCCAGCCGAGCGGGAGTTGAAACAGATACGCAGTATTTT.

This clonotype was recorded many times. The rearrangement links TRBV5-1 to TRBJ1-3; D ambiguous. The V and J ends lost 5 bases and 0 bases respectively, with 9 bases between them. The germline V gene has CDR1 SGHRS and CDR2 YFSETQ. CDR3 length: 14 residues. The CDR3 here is CASRDIGSGNTIYF. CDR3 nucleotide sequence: TGCGCCAGCAGAGATATAGGCTCTGGAAACACCATATATTTT.

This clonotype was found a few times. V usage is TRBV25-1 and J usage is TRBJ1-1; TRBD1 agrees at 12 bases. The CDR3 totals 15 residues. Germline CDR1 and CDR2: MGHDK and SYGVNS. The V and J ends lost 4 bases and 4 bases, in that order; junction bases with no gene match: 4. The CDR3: CASSGDRGQATEAFF. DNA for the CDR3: TGTGCCAGCAGTGGGGACAGGGGGCAGGCCACTGAAGCTTTCTTT.

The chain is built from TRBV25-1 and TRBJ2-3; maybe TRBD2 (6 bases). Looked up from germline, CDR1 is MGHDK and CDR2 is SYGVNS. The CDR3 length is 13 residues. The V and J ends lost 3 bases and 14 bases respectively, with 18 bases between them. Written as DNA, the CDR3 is TGTGCCAGCAGTGAGGGGACTCAGAGGTTTCGGTATTTT. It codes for CASSEGTQRFRYF.

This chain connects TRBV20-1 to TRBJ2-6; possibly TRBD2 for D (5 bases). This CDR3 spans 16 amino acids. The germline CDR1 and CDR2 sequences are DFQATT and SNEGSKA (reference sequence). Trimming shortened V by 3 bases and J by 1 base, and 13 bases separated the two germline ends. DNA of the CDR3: TGCAGTGCTAGCAGCGGCCAGCCATCTGGGGCCAACGTCCTGACTTTC. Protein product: CSASSGQPSGANVLTF.

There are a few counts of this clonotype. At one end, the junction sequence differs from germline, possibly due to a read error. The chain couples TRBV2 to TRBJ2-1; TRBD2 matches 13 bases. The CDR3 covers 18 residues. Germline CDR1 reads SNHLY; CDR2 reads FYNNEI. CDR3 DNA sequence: TGTGCCAGCAGTTGGACTAGCGGGGGAGACAGCTCCTGCAATGAGCAGTTCTTC. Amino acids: CASSWTSGGDSSCNEQFF.

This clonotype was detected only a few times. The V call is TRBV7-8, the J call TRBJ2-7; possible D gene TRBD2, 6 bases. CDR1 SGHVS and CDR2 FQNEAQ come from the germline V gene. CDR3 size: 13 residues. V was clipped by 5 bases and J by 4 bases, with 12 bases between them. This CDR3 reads CASSKNGGYEQYF. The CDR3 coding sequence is TGTGCCAGCAGCAAAAATGGGGGGTACGAGCAGTACTTC. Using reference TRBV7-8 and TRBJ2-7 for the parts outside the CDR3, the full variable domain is GAGVSQSPRYKVAKRGQDVALRCDPISGHVSLFWYQQALGQGPEFLTYFQNEAQLDKSGLPSDRFFAERPEGSVSTLKIQRTQQEDSAVYLCASSKNGGYEQYFGPGTRLTVT.

Written as DNA, the CDR3 is TGTGCCAGCAGCCAACAAGCGGTCCGTGGCTACACCTTC. Protein sequence: CASSQQAVRGYTF. The chain links TRBV3-1 to TRBJ1-2, with D unresolved. Germline CDR1 reads LGHDT; CDR2 reads YNNKEL (reference sequence). The CDR3 runs 13 residues. Trimming stripped 2 bases from V and 7 bases from J, with 11 bases between.

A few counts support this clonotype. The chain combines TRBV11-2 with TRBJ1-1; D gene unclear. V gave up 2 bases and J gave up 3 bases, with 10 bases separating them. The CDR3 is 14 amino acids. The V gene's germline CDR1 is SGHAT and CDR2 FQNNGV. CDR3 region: CASSLIVVDTEAFF. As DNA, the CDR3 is TGTGCCAGCAGCTTAATTGTAGTCGACACTGAAGCTTTCTTT.

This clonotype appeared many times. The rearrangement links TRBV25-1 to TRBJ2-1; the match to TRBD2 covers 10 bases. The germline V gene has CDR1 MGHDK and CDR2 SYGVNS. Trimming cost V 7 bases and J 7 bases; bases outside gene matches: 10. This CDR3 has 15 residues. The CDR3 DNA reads TGTGCCAGCACCGCCGGGACTAGCGTTTGGAATGAGCAGTTCTTC. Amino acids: CASTAGTSVWNEQFF.

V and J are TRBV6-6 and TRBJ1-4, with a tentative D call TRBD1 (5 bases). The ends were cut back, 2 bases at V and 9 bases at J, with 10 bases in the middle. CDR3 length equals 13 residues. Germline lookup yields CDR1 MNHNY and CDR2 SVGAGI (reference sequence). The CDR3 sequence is CASSYIYRQKLFF. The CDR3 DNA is TGTGCCAGCAGTTACATCTACAGGCAAAAACTGTTTTTT.

CDR3 sequence (DNA): TGCGCCAGCAGCGTTAGCGGGACGGGCGTAGATACGCAGTATTTT. Translated: CASSVSGTGVDTQYF. The V and J genes are TRBV5-1 and TRBJ2-3; the match to TRBD2 covers 8 bases. This CDR3 has 15 residues. Looked up from germline, CDR1 is SGHRS and CDR2 is YFSETQ. V shed 4 bases, J shed 5 bases, and the junction held 9 bases outside the gene matches.

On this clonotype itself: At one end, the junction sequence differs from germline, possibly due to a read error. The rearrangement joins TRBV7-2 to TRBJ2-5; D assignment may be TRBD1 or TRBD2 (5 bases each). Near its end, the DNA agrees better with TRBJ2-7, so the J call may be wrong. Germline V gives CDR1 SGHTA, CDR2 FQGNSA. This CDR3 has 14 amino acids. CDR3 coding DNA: TGTGCCGGCAGCTTAGGTGGGGGCTCCTACGAGCAGTACTTC. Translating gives CAGSLGGGSYEQYF.

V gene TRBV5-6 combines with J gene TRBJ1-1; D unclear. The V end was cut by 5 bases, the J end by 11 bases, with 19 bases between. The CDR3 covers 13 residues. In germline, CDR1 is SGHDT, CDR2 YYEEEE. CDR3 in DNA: TGTGCCAGCAGACAATCACAGCCCACGGCGGCTTTCTTT. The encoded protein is CASRQSQPTAAFF.

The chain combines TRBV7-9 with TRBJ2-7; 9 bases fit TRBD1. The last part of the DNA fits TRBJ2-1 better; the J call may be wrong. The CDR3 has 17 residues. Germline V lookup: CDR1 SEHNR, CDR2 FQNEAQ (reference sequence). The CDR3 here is CASSLATQGQGYNEQFF. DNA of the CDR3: TGTGCCAGCAGCTTAGCCACTCAGGGACAGGGATACAATGAGCAGTTCTTC.

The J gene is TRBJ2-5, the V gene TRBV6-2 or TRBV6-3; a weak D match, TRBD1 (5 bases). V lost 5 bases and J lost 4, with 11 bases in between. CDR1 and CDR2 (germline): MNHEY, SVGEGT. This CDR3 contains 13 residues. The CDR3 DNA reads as TGTGCCAGCAGTCCGGACACCTCAGAGACCCAGTACTTC. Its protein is CASSPDTSETQYF.

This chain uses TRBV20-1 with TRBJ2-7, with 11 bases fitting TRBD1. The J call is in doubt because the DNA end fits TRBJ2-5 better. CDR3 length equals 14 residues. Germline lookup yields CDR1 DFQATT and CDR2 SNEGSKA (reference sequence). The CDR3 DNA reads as TGCAGTGCTAGAGGAGGACAGGGGGCGGAGACCCAGTACTTC. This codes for CSARGGQGAETQYF.

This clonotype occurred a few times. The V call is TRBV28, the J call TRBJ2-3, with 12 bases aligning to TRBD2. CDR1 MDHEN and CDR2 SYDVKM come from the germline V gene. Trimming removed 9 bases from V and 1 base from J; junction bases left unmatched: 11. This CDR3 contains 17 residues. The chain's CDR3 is CASFRLLAGGRTDTQYF. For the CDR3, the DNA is TGTGCCAGTTTCCGGTTACTAGCGGGGGGACGCACAGATACGCAGTATTTT.

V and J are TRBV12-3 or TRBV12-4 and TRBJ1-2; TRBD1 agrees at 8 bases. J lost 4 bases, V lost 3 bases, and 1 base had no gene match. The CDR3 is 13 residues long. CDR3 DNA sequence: TGTGCCAGCAGTTTCCAGGGGGCCTATGGCTACACCTTC. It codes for CASSFQGAYGYTF.